This T cell receptor beta chain was sequenced in a study of blood T cell repertoires in COVID-19. Authors' data handling: By means of reference gene primer amplification, nucleated cell counts were estimated. Assay used: immunoSEQ multiplex PCR; TCRdb lists only in-frame clones, some missing. D and trimming were read from the DNA, whereas the V and J calls and clone size are those reported in that table. This repertoire shows roughly 90,000 clones, around nine tenths found once; its top ten account for more than 4%. The CDR3 consists of 13 residues. V was clipped by 6 bases and J by 1 base, with 10 bases between them. Germline CDR1 SGHTA, CDR2 FQGNSA.

The sequenced sample consisted of peripheral blood. The chain carries TRBV7-2 and TRBJ2-7; D is unresolved. This TCR was recovered from a man aged 35 to 55 with acute or convalescent COVID-19. The CDR3 DNA sequence: TGTGCCAGCAGAGAGACATATTCCTACGAGCAGTACTTC. Amino acid sequence: CASRETYSYEQYF.